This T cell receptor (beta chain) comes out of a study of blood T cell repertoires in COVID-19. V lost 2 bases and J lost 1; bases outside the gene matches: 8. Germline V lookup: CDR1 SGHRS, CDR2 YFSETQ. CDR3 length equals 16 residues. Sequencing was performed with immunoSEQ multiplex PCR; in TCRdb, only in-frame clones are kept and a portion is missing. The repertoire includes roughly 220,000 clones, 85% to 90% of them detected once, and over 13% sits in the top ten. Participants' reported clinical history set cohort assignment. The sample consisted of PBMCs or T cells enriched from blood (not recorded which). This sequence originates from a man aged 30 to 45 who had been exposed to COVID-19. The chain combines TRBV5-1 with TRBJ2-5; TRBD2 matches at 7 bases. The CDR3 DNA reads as TGCGCCAGCAGCTTACGCGGGGGAGCGCTCCAAGAGACCCAGTACTTC. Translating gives CASSLRGGALQETQYF.